The entry that follows covers one T cell receptor beta chain sequence. Its binding antigen is unknown. Base quality data are lacking; no much larger clone is found one base away. The germline V gene provides CDR1 SGHTA and CDR2 FQGNSA. Relative to germline, V is 3 bases shorter and J is 1 base shorter, with 6 bases between their ends. Including cysteine and phenylalanine, the CDR3 has 13 amino acids. CDR3 DNA only is kept here, 39 bases in frame from base 1. Collaborating institutions collected whole blood in K2EDTA tubes following their own protocols. Collaborator samples were shipped for TCRbeta analysis as frozen whole blood, isolated PBMCs, or DNA extracted from either sample type. TCRbeta CDR3 regions were amplified from genomic DNA by means of the immunoSEQ Assay, a bias-controlled multiplex PCR. In the authors' own workflow: The number of nucleated cells in each sample was estimated by amplification of reference gene primers within the assay. To quantify the absolute abundance of each unique TCRbeta CDR3 rearrangement, sequence reads were collapsed and filtered. Productive Simpson clonality was computed per sample as the square root of Simpson's diversity index over productive rearrangements. The source is immuneACCESS, and TCRdb retained only in-frame sequences with V and J called. Part of the clones is not carried over; for the studies checked, unresolved V genes explain less than half of this, and the remainder is unexplained. V and J calls and clone size are as listed in that table; D and trimming were resolved from the DNA. Recorded for this sample are approximately 190,000 clones; about 86% of them occurred a single time. Roughly 14% of the sample is held by the ten biggest clonotypes.

The sample comes from a study of blood T cell repertoires in COVID-19 (dated by TCRdb to 2018 to 2021). For the wider study: Samples from collaborators originated in the United States, Italy and Spain and spanned both the acute and convalescent phases of COVID-19. The repertoires were released in a freely available public database intended as a resource for research on the immune response to SARS-CoV-2. The dataset comprised deeply sampled blood TCRbeta repertoires from subjects exposed to, actively infected with, or recovered from COVID-19. Where HLA class I and class II types were available, the types were taken from metadata supplied by the sample provider, not from assay-based typing. Samples came from the ongoing ImmuneRACE study (first 160 participants) plus 1,254 subjects from 6 global collaborators. The material from the prospective study consisted of cDNA or gDNA derived from T cells, B-cell-depleted T cells, or PBMCs. A de-identified subject ID, COVID-19 status, age in years and sex were almost always included in the sample metadata.

General findings and caveats noted by the study authors: Clinical and demographic metadata were provided uncurated, with the amount varying by source and participant.

The origin of this receptor is a man younger than 45 with active or convalescent COVID-19. The specimen sequenced was peripheral blood. The rearrangement joined TRBV7-2 to TRBJ1-1, with the D gene not clear enough to name. The DNA reads as follows: TGTGCCAGCAGCTTGGTAGAGAACACTGAAGCTTTCTTT. Its protein product is CASSLVENTEAFF.